This T cell receptor (beta chain) was captured in a study of shared clonotypes between healthy human individuals. Overall study findings and caveats: Naive subsets generally had larger estimated richness than memory subsets.

CDR3 length: 14 residues. V dropped 1 base and J dropped 0 bases, with 7 bases sitting between them. The germline V gene encodes CDR1 SGHRS and CDR2 YFSETQ. Each donor was a Caucasian adult residing in Nashville, Tennessee. This clone has a single count. The antigen remains undetermined. Sequencing was performed with immunoSEQ multiplex PCR; in TCRdb, only in-frame clones are kept and a portion is missing. The data show 2,500,000 or so clones, about 90% seen once. The receptor was isolated from a young man in good health. Some clones in this sample may be carry-over from other donors' samples. Sequenced sample: naive CD4+ T cells from PBMCs. This sample's subset: CD45RA+ positively selected. The genes are TRBV5-1 and TRBJ2-5; D call uncertain. CDR3 nucleotides: TGCGCCAGCAGCTTGTTAGGGTACCAAGAGACCCAGTACTTC. Translation gives CASSLLGYQETQYF.